This T cell receptor (beta chain) is drawn from a study of T cells in Graves' hyperthyroidism and ophthalmopathy. Study-level points and caveats: Ophthalmopathy was identified by the model a median about 6 months ahead of onset.

Researchers took RNA transcripts and amplified the TCR beta CDR3 regions from them. Carried out on the TCR CDR3, a first-round RT-PCR used the HTBI primer set. TCRdb itself ran the multiplex PCR reads through MiXCR, one entry per CDR3 protein. The sample consists of 350,000 or so distinct CDR3 sequences, 17% of them appearing once. V lost 0 bases and J 2 bases, leaving 10 bases between the germline ends. This CDR3 spans 15 amino acids. Germline V gene lookup returns CDR1 LNHDA and CDR2 SQIVND (reference sequence). Investigators excluded patients with uncontrolled infection, other autoimmune disease, pregnancy or lactation. Before ophthalmopathy appeared, progressors gave blood at initial hyperthyroidism diagnosis. This clonotype was found a few times. The target antigen is unknown.

Sample: blood. This TCR derives from a woman in her twenties or thirties with Graves' hyperthyroidism that later progressed to Graves' ophthalmopathy. The V and J genes are TRBV19 and TRBJ1-2, with a possible D match to TRBD1 (6 bases). In DNA, the CDR3 is TGTGCCAGTAGTATAGAGGAAACAGGGAACTATGGCTACACCTTC. This translates into CASSIEETGNYGYTF.